The 16 T cell receptor beta chains below all came from one sample that was sequenced in a study of blood T cell repertoires in COVID-19. The data were produced by immunoSEQ multiplex PCR, yet TCRdb's version contains in-frame clones alone and is incomplete. The profile shows 250,000 to 300,000 clones, about nine tenths of them singletons. The sequenced material came from peripheral blood. Receptors were obtained from a woman in her 30s with COVID-19, enrolled during active disease.

The gene calls are TRBV6-1 and TRBJ1-2, with D perhaps TRBD1 (6 bases). Per germline, CDR1 MNHNS and CDR2 SASEGT. V lost 2 bases, J lost 8 bases, and 15 bases lay in between. The CDR3 is 14 amino acids. This CDR3 is CASSERQGLGGYTF. The CDR3 region has the DNA TGTGCCAGCAGTGAAAGGCAGGGGCTGGGGGGCTACACCTTC.

Concerning this clone: Other DNA sequences from this sample encode an identical CDR3 as well. The rearrangement links TRBV30 to TRBJ1-5, with D possibly matching TRBD1 (5 bases). Germline V gene sequence: CDR1 GTSNPN, CDR2 SVGIG (reference sequence). With 0 bases removed from V and 4 bases from J, the gap between germline ends came to 7 bases. CDR3 length: 13 residues. For the CDR3, the DNA is TGTGCCTGGAGTGTCGGGGGGAATCAGCCCCAGCATTTT. The encoded protein is CAWSVGGNQPQHF.

The chain employs TRBV9 and TRBJ1-1, with D maybe TRBD1 (5 bases). The CDR3 covers 15 residues. The V gene's germline CDR1 is SGDLS and CDR2 YYNGEE. The V end lost 4 bases, the J end lost 1 base, and 14 bases lay between the germline ends. In nucleotides, the CDR3 is TGTGCCAGCAGCCCCCGCCCGCAGGGGAACACTGAAGCTTTCTTT. As protein: CASSPRPQGNTEAFF.

The chain couples TRBV6-2 or TRBV6-3 to TRBJ2-7, with 7 bases fitting TRBD2. The J segment lost 5 bases and the V segment lost 6 bases, leaving 16 bases of the junction unmatched. The CDR3 extends over 16 amino acids. Per germline, CDR1 MNHEY and CDR2 SVGEGT. The CDR3 loop is CASSEYSGRLVDEQYF. The CDR3 DNA follows: TGTGCCAGCAGCGAATATAGCGGGCGGCTCGTCGACGAGCAGTACTTC.

The V and J genes are TRBV9 and TRBJ2-1, with D perhaps TRBD2 (6 bases). The CDR3 spans 13 residues. The ends were cut back, 4 bases at V and 2 bases at J, with 7 bases in the middle. The V gene's germline CDR1 is SGDLS and CDR2 YYNGEE. The CDR3 loop is CASSRTTYNEQFF. The CDR3 bases are TGTGCCAGCAGCCGGACTACCTACAATGAGCAGTTCTTC.

The chain combines TRBV6-6 with TRBJ2-2, with D possibly being TRBD1 (5 bases). Trimming took off 7 bases at V and 1 base at J, with 13 bases between the two ends. Germline V gene sequence: CDR1 MNHNY, CDR2 SVGAGI (reference sequence). The CDR3 sequence is 15 residues long. DNA of the CDR3: TGTGCCAGCACATTGGAAGGGGTGAACACCGGGGAGCTGTTTTTT. Protein product: CASTLEGVNTGELFF.

The genes are TRBV4-3 and TRBJ2-7, with 8 bases identical to TRBD1. The CDR3 sequence is 15 residues long. J gave up 3 bases and V 4 bases, and 8 bases lay outside the gene matches. Germline CDR1 reads LGHNA; CDR2 reads YSLEER. CDR3 sequence reads: CASSPRQGWSYEQYF. As DNA, the CDR3 is TGCGCCAGCAGCCCACGACAGGGGTGGAGCTACGAGCAGTACTTC.

The V gene is TRBV11-3, the J gene TRBJ2-3, with a tentative D call TRBD1 (6 bases). Germline V gene sequence: CDR1 SGHNT, CDR2 YENEEA. Trimming removed 5 bases at V and 3 bases at J, with 12 bases between. CDR3 length equals 14 residues. CDR3 loop: CASSLTGGTDTQYF. The CDR3 DNA reads as TGTGCCAGCAGCCTGACAGGCGGAACAGATACGCAGTATTTT.

The chain joins TRBV7-2 to TRBJ1-1, with 8 bases identical to TRBD1. This CDR3 is 18 amino acids long. Trimming removed 6 bases from V and 1 base from J; junction bases left unmatched: 16. CDR1 is SGHTA and CDR2 is FQGNSA in the germline V gene. The DNA of the CDR3 is TGTGCCAGCAGTTTGTCCGGGACAGGCTTTCCCTGGAACACTGAAGCTTTCTTT. It translates to CASSLSGTGFPWNTEAFF.

V usage is TRBV15 and J usage is TRBJ1-3; D call uncertain. The CDR3 consists of 16 residues. V was shortened by 2 bases and J by 4 bases, with 15 bases between the two germline ends. Looked up from germline, CDR1 is LNHNV and CDR2 is YYDKDF (reference sequence). CDR3 bases: TGTGCCACCAGCAGATCCACCCTATCACCAGGAAACACCATATATTTT. This gives the protein CATSRSTLSPGNTIYF.

The chain is built from TRBV27 and TRBJ1-1; D unclear. V dropped 5 bases and J dropped 9 bases, with 16 bases sitting between them. The CDR3 is 13 residues long. Germline V gene data show CDR1 as MNHEY and CDR2 as SMNVEV (reference sequence). CDR3: CASSGGVFSKAFF. The CDR3 DNA sequence: TGTGCCAGCAGTGGCGGAGTTTTTTCGAAAGCTTTCTTT.

A remark on this clone: One end of the junction is discordant with germline, which a read error may explain. The chain recombines TRBV2 with TRBJ2-7; 7 bases map to TRBD1. The CDR3 runs to 16 residues. Germline V CDR1 and CDR2: SNHLY, FYNNEI. For the CDR3, the DNA is TGTGCCAGCAGCGAAGGTCCGGGACAGCCCCCTACGAAGCAGTACTTC. Translated: CASSEGPGQPPTKQYF. Based on the CDR3 plus reference TRBV2 and TRBJ2-7, the full variable domain is EPEVTQTPSHQVTQMGQEVILRCVPISNHLYFYWYRQILGQKVEFLVSFYNNEISEKSEIFDDQFSVERPDGSNFTLKIRSTKLEDSAMYFCASSEGPGQPPTKQYFGPGTRLTVT.

The genes are TRBV6-5 and TRBJ2-3, with 7 bases aligning to TRBD2. The CDR3 totals 12 residues. Germline lookup yields CDR1 MNHEY and CDR2 SVGAGI. V gave up 6 bases and J gave up 10 bases; unmatched junction bases: 7. DNA of the CDR3: TGTGCCAGCAGCGGCAGCGGGGTGGCGCAGTATTTT. Amino acids: CASSGSGVAQYF.

J is TRBJ1-1 and V is TRBV28; TRBD1 aligns across 8 bases. Germline assignment: CDR1 MDHEN and CDR2 SYDVKM. J lost 5 bases, V lost 6 bases, and 17 bases had no gene match. The CDR3 extends over 17 amino acids. CDR3 sequence (DNA): TGTGCCAGCAGCTCCTCCGCTGTGGGACAGGTCAGAACTGAAGCTTTCTTT. Protein sequence: CASSSSAVGQVRTEAFF.

V usage is TRBV4-3 and J usage is TRBJ2-1; weak D call: TRBD1 (6 bases). This CDR3 is 15 amino acids long. The germline V gene encodes CDR1 LGHNA and CDR2 YSLEER. Between the trimmed V and J ends, which lost 1 base and 6 bases, there was a span of 13 bases. CDR3 nucleotides: TGCGCCAGCAGCCAAGTGCAGGGGTGGGGCAATGAGCAGTTCTTC. It translates to CASSQVQGWGNEQFF.

This sequence joins TRBV5-1 and TRBJ2-7, with 9 bases identical to TRBD1. Per germline, CDR1 SGHRS and CDR2 YFSETQ. J lost 3 bases, V lost 4 bases, and 5 bases had no gene match. The CDR3 runs to 14 residues. The CDR3, as DNA: TGCGCCAGCAGCGTCGGGACAGGGATCTACGAGCAGTACTTC. Translating gives CASSVGTGIYEQYF. Supplemented by reference TRBV5-1 and TRBJ2-7, the full variable domain reads KAGVTQTPRYLIKTRGQQVTLSCSPISGHRSVSWYQQTPGQGLQFLFEYFSETQRNKGNFPGRFSGRQFSNSRSEMNVSTLELGDSALYLCASSVGTGIYEQYFGPGTRLTVT.